One and the same sample provided the 28 T cell receptor beta chains below, sequenced in a study of identical twins. Using its own MiXCR run on the 5' RACE reads, TCRdb lists one record per CDR3 protein. The data show approximately 620,000 distinct CDR3 sequences, 8.5% to 9% seen once. These data were also reused for a study on yellow fever vaccine responses in identical twins.

The specimen was PBMCs. The receptors derive from a woman between 18 and 30 years old in good health.

The sample holds a few counts of this clonotype. The chain links TRBV20-1 to TRBJ2-1; a possible D gene is TRBD1 (5 bases). The V gene's germline CDR1 is DFQATT and CDR2 SNEGSKA (reference sequence). The germline V and J ends were trimmed by 3 bases and 3 bases, with 21 bases remaining between them. The CDR3 has 17 amino acids. CDR3 coding DNA: TGCAGTGCTAGCCTTAAACGGCTAGGGGAATTCTACAATGAGCAGTTCTTC. Translated: CSASLKRLGEFYNEQFF.

The CDR3 spells CSASRASGFTDTQYF. Written as DNA, the CDR3 is TGCAGTGCTAGTCGGGCTAGCGGGTTCACAGATACGCAGTATTTT. This chain uses TRBV20-1 with TRBJ2-3; 8 bases are shared with TRBD2. Per the germline V gene, CDR1 is DFQATT and CDR2 is SNEGSKA (reference sequence). V trimming: 3 bases; J trimming: 2 bases; junction bases outside the gene matches: 7. This CDR3 contains 15 residues.

This clonotype was counted ten times or more. The chain couples TRBV2 to TRBJ2-5; D might be TRBD2 (5 bases). Trimming cost V 0 bases and J 4 bases, with 9 bases left between them. CDR3 size: 14 residues. CDR1 and CDR2 from the germline V gene are SNHLY and FYNNEI. The CDR3 sequence is CASSEAELAETQYF. The CDR3, as DNA: TGTGCCAGCAGTGAAGCGGAGCTAGCAGAGACCCAGTACTTC.

The chain carries TRBV20-1 and TRBJ2-1; D not certain. There are 9 residues in the CDR3. V was trimmed by 6 bases and J by 8 bases, leaving 5 bases between them. Per germline, CDR1 DFQATT and CDR2 SNEGSKA (reference sequence). The CDR3 sequence: CSAQYEQFF. CDR3 bases: TGCAGTGCGCAGTATGAGCAGTTCTTC.

The rearrangement links TRBV6-1 to TRBJ2-5, with 8 bases matching TRBD1. CDR1 MNHNS and CDR2 SASEGT come from the germline V gene. The CDR3 length is 15 residues. The trim removed 6 bases at V and 6 bases at J, leaving 12 bases unmatched. CDR3 in amino acids: CASSPAQGAGKTQYF. The CDR3, as DNA: TGTGCCAGCAGCCCCGCTCAGGGGGCGGGGAAGACCCAGTACTTC.

There are a few counts of this clonotype. V is TRBV4-3 and J is TRBJ2-1; 11 nucleotides align to TRBD2. Trimming took 3 bases from V and 4 from J; bases not matched to a gene: 5. Germline V gives CDR1 LGHNA, CDR2 YSLEER. The CDR3 consists of 16 residues. The CDR3 loop reads CASSQATSGSYNEQFF. The CDR3, as DNA: TGCGCCAGCAGCCAGGCTACTAGCGGGAGTTACAATGAGCAGTTCTTC.

The chain combines TRBV11-1 with TRBJ2-7; 10 bases agree with TRBD2. V lost 2 bases, J lost 6 bases, and 19 bases stayed unmatched. The CDR3 totals 19 residues. Looked up from germline, CDR1 is SGHAT and CDR2 is FQDESV (reference sequence). As DNA, the CDR3 is TGTGCCAGCAGCTTACGATACCGTGGGCTAGCGGGGGAACCCTCCGAGCAGTACTTC. Its translation: CASSLRYRGLAGEPSEQYF.

Only a few counts were recorded for this clonotype. This sequence joins TRBV12-3 or TRBV12-4 and TRBJ1-5, with TRBD1 matching over 9 bases. V trimming: 4 bases; J trimming: 7 bases; junction bases outside the gene matches: 8. The CDR3 has 15 residues. CDR3 coding DNA: TGTGCCAGCAGTTCCAACACAGGGGGCGGACAGCCCCAGCATTTT. Residues: CASSSNTGGGQPQHF.

The gene calls are TRBV28 and TRBJ2-7; D possibly corresponds to TRBD2 (6 bases). CDR3 length equals 17 residues. Trimming stripped 3 bases from V and 6 bases from J, with 24 bases between. Germline V gene sequence: CDR1 MDHEN, CDR2 SYDVKM. CDR3 DNA: TGTGCCAGCAGTTTTCTTGGGAAAGTCGGACTACCCCCCGAGCAGTACTTC. Protein: CASSFLGKVGLPPEQYF.

In nucleotides, the CDR3 is TGCAGTGCCGCCCCGGCTAGCGGGCTCCAAGAGACCCAGTACTTC. Its protein product is CSAAPASGLQETQYF. This chain connects TRBV20-1 to TRBJ2-5; 8 nucleotides match TRBD2. Germline-derived CDR1 and CDR2 are DFQATT and SNEGSKA (reference sequence). V shed 6 bases and J 1 base; nucleotides not matched to a gene: 10. The CDR3 loop spans 15 amino acids.

In its sample, this clonotype was seen a few times. This chain links TRBV4-1 with TRBJ2-6; D is possibly TRBD1 or TRBD2 (6 bases each). With 5 bases removed from V and 1 base from J, the gap between germline ends came to 15 bases. Germline values: CDR1 MGHRA, CDR2 YSYEKL. The CDR3 has 17 residues. For the CDR3, the DNA is TGCGCCAGCAGCAAGCCGGGGGCCATTTCTGGGGCCAACGTCCTGACTTTC. It translates to CASSKPGAISGANVLTF.

This clonotype showed up many times. V and J are TRBV3-1 and TRBJ2-3, with a weak D call TRBD2 (5 bases). The CDR3 totals 14 residues. Germline lookup yields CDR1 LGHDT and CDR2 YNNKEL (reference sequence). V lost 2 bases and J 4 bases, leaving 10 bases between the germline ends. CDR3 coding DNA: TGTGCCAGCAGCCAACTGCTAGCTGCAGATACGCAGTATTTT. It encodes CASSQLLAADTQYF.

This clonotype has more than one count but fewer than ten. V gene TRBV10-3 combines with J gene TRBJ1-5; TRBD1 agrees at 8 bases. CDR3 length: 15 residues. The germline V gene encodes CDR1 ENHRY and CDR2 SYGVKD. V was clipped by 0 bases and J by 2 bases; unmatched bases: 0. This CDR3 is CAISESTGGNQPQHF. As DNA, the CDR3 is TGTGCCATCAGTGAGTCGACAGGGGGCAATCAGCCCCAGCATTTT.

This clonotype came up a few times. The chain combines TRBV12-3 or TRBV12-4 with TRBJ2-1, with TRBD2 identical over 12 bases. The length of the CDR3 is 14 residues. Trimming took 6 bases from V and 8 from J; bases not matched to a gene: 5. In nucleotides, the CDR3 is TGTGCCAGCAGCACTAGCGGGGGGCGGGATGAGCAGTTCTTC. This codes for CASSTSGGRDEQFF.

Concerning this clonotype itself: Without the conserved terminal phenylalanine or tryptophan, this CDR3 likely stems from a read error. This chain connects TRBV27 to TRBJ2-1; the match to TRBD2 covers 9 bases. V lost 8 bases and J lost 7; bases outside the gene matches: 12. The germline V gene encodes CDR1 MNHEY and CDR2 SMNVEV (reference sequence). There are 15 residues in the CDR3. CDR3 bases: TGTGCCAGCTCTCGGGCGGGAGGGCCTCGGAATGAGCAGTTCTCC. It encodes CASSRAGGPRNEQFS.

This clonotype was recorded many times. V and J are TRBV27 and TRBJ1-2; D is ambiguous. From germline, CDR1 is MNHEY and CDR2 SMNVEV (reference sequence). V dropped 2 bases and J dropped 5 bases, with 6 bases sitting between them. The CDR3 consists of 12 residues. CDR3 region: CASSLKGYGYTF. The CDR3 DNA reads as TGTGCCAGCAGTTTAAAGGGTTATGGCTACACCTTC.

This clonotype has only a few counts. The chain is built from TRBV2 and TRBJ2-5; D gene ambiguous. Germline V gives CDR1 SNHLY, CDR2 FYNNEI. This CDR3 has 13 amino acids. V was clipped by 2 bases and J by 2 bases, with 6 bases between them. For the CDR3, the DNA is TGTGCCAGCAGTGAACCTAGGCAAGAGACCCAGTACTTC. It encodes CASSEPRQETQYF.

This clonotype was detected a few times. The V call is TRBV12-5, the J call TRBJ2-1; the match to TRBD2 covers 9 bases. CDR1 and CDR2 (germline): LGHNT, FRNRAP. The CDR3 is 12 residues long. Trimming removed 3 bases from V and 12 bases from J; junction bases left unmatched: 3. CDR3 bases: TGTGCTAGTGGTTTCCTAGCGGGACCGCAGTTCTTC. Protein product: CASGFLAGPQFF.

The CDR3 DNA follows: TGTGCCAGCAGTCCCCCATCGTCGAGCTCCTACGAGCAGTACTTC. Translating gives CASSPPSSSSYEQYF. This chain connects TRBV28 to TRBJ2-7; unclear D gene. The V end was cut by 5 bases, the J end by 0 bases, with 14 bases between. The germline V gene has CDR1 MDHEN and CDR2 SYDVKM. This CDR3 contains 15 residues.

The V call is TRBV20-1, the J call TRBJ2-5; the D gene could be TRBD1 or TRBD2 (7 bases each). This CDR3 region has 16 residues. Trimming stripped 2 bases from V and 4 bases from J, with 20 bases between. From germline, CDR1 is DFQATT and CDR2 SNEGSKA (reference sequence). The DNA for the CDR3 is TGCAGTGCTAGATCGCCAGGGGGGGTCTTGGTAGAGACCCAGTACTTC. It translates to CSARSPGGVLVETQYF.

The genes are TRBV15 and TRBJ2-4, with D possibly being TRBD2 (6 bases). The ends were cut back, 8 bases at V and 4 bases at J, with 12 bases in the middle. The CDR3 contains 13 residues. CDR1 and CDR2 (germline): LNHNV, YYDKDF (reference sequence). CDR3 loop: CATSGVPKNIQYF. CDR3 sequence (DNA): TGTGCCACCTCGGGGGTCCCTAAAAACATTCAGTACTTC. The full variable domain, its missing parts supplied by reference TRBV15 and TRBJ2-4, is DAMVIQNPRYQVTQFGKPVTLSCSQTLNHNVMYWYQQKSSQAPKLLFHYYDKDFNNEADTPDNFQSRRPNTSFCFLDIRSPGLGDTAMYLCATSGVPKNIQYFGAGTRLSVL.

In its sample, this clonotype was seen a few times. One end of the junction does not line up with germline, which may come from a read error. This chain links TRBV6-1 with TRBJ2-3, with D possibly TRBD2 on 5 matching bases. Germline values: CDR1 MNHNS, CDR2 SASEGT. CDR3 length equals 13 residues. The CDR3 bases are TGTGCCAGCAGTGAAGTGGTAAAGGACTCCTTTCATTTT. Translated: CASSEVVKDSFHF.

The V and J genes are TRBV4-3 and TRBJ2-5; the D gene is possibly TRBD2 (5 bases). The V gene lost 3 bases and the J gene lost 2 bases, with 13 bases spanning the gap. CDR1 and CDR2 (germline): LGHNA, YSLEER. There are 15 residues in the CDR3. CDR3 amino acids: CASSQGTSVQETQYF. The CDR3 DNA sequence: TGCGCCAGCAGCCAGGGAACTAGTGTTCAAGAGACCCAGTACTTC.

The chain couples TRBV3-1 to TRBJ2-7; possibly TRBD1 for D (6 bases). This CDR3 region has 15 residues. V gave up 11 bases and J gave up 0 bases, with 20 bases separating them. Germline values: CDR1 LGHDT, CDR2 YNNKEL (reference sequence). The chain's CDR3 is CASCHRVRTSYEQYF. DNA of the CDR3: TGTGCCTCCTGCCACAGGGTTCGGACCTCCTACGAGCAGTACTTC.

This clonotype was recorded at least ten times. The V gene is TRBV29-1, the J gene TRBJ2-3; the D gene could be TRBD1 or TRBD2 (5 bases each). In germline, CDR1 is SQVTM, CDR2 ANQGSEA. V was trimmed by 0 bases and J by 0 bases, leaving 10 bases between them. The CDR3 consists of 15 residues. CDR3 sequence: CSVEEGDASTDTQYF. The CDR3 region has the DNA TGCAGCGTTGAAGAAGGGGACGCCAGCACAGATACGCAGTATTTT.

The chain combines TRBV4-2 with TRBJ2-7; 11 positions agree with TRBD2. CDR1 LGHNA and CDR2 YNFKEQ come from the germline V gene. J was trimmed by 1 base and V by 3 bases; bases with no gene match: 5. The CDR3 sequence is 16 residues long. This chain's CDR3 is CASSQFGTSGSYEQYF. The DNA for the CDR3 is TGTGCCAGCAGCCAGTTCGGGACTAGCGGTTCCTACGAGCAGTACTTC.

This clonotype was detected only a few times. Here the CDR3 DNA reads TGTGCCAGCAGCTTAGCGAGGACAGAGCTTTATGGCTACACCTTC. Amino acid sequence: CASSLARTELYGYTF. The chain uses TRBV7-2 and TRBJ1-2, with TRBD1 as a possible D gene (6 bases). Germline V gives CDR1 SGHTA, CDR2 FQGNSA. This CDR3 contains 15 residues. V was trimmed by 0 bases and J by 5 bases, leaving 13 bases between them.

This clonotype was counted a few times. The chain joins TRBV6-2 or TRBV6-3 to TRBJ2-7; D may correspond to TRBD1 or TRBD2 (5 bases each). The germline V gene has CDR1 MNHEY and CDR2 SVGEGT. Trimming shortened V by 2 bases and J by 2 bases, and 16 bases separated the two germline ends. The CDR3 is made up of 16 amino acids. The CDR3 loop reads CASSYQFGTLPYEQYF. CDR3 nucleotides: TGTGCCAGCAGTTACCAATTTGGGACGCTACCCTACGAGCAGTACTTC.